Below, 20 T cell receptor beta chains from the same sample are listed, as sequenced in a study of CD8+ T cells in alopecia areata. Treatment given: oral pan-JAK inhibitor, 5-10 mg twice daily. Extracted RNA was reverse transcribed, and the resulting cDNA served as sequencing template. Only in-frame clones appear in the TCRdb table, and some are missing; sequencing was by immunoSEQ multiplex PCR. The sample comprises about 180,000 clones, 53% of which are singletons, and 10% to 13% rests with the top ten. The sequences come from CD8+ T cells sorted from blood, collected at week 24, from a patient treated with tofacitinib. Every receptor here comes from a human donor with alopecia areata.

The chain is built from TRBV6-1 and TRBJ2-5; TRBD1 matches 10 bases. CDR1 and CDR2 from the germline V gene are MNHNS and SASEGT. The V segment lost 2 bases and the J segment 5 bases; nucleotides outside the gene matches: 11. This CDR3 is 17 amino acids long. In DNA, the CDR3 is TGTGCCAGCAGTGAATTTTGGACAGGGGGAGATGGGGAGACCCAGTACTTC. It codes for CASSEFWTGGDGETQYF.

This clone was counted once. This chain joins TRBV11-2 and TRBJ2-7; D not certain. Germline lookup yields CDR1 SGHAT and CDR2 FQNNGV. The V and J ends lost 5 bases and 4 bases respectively, with 9 bases between them. The CDR3 sequence is 12 residues long. CDR3 in amino acids: CASSPNRYEQYF. As DNA, the CDR3 is TGTGCCAGCAGCCCTAACCGATACGAGCAGTACTTC.

The chain combines TRBV7-2 with TRBJ2-5; a possible D gene is TRBD2 (5 bases). The CDR3 spans 13 residues. Germline CDR1 SGHTA, CDR2 FQGNSA. Trimming took off 8 bases at V and 3 bases at J, with 13 bases between the two ends. The CDR3 loop is CASGLEGEETQYF. The CDR3 region has the DNA TGTGCCAGCGGGTTAGAGGGCGAAGAGACCCAGTACTTC. The full variable domain, its missing parts supplied by reference TRBV7-2 and TRBJ2-5, is GAGVSQSPSNKVTEKGKDVELRCDPISGHTALYWYRQSLGQGLEFLIYFQGNSAPDKSGLPSDRFSAERTGGSVSTLTIQRTQQEDSAVYLCASGLEGEETQYFGPGTRLLVL.

This rearrangement joins TRBV6-5 to TRBJ1-5, with D tentatively TRBD1 (5 bases). Deletions cut 5 bases from V and 6 bases from J, with 11 bases between. The CDR3 has 13 residues. Looked up from germline, CDR1 is MNHEY and CDR2 is SVGAGI. The CDR3: CASSPGTGQPQHF. The CDR3 DNA follows: TGTGCCAGCAGTCCCGGGACGGGTCAGCCCCAGCATTTT.

V gene TRBV30 combines with J gene TRBJ1-1; D is unclear. The CDR3 is 13 residues long. V gave up 3 bases and J gave up 6 bases, with 14 bases separating them. Germline V gene data show CDR1 as GTSNPN and CDR2 as SVGIG (reference sequence). This CDR3 reads CAWSSGAVAEAFF. CDR3 sequence (DNA): TGTGCCTGGAGCTCTGGTGCGGTAGCTGAAGCTTTCTTT. Together with reference TRBV30 and TRBJ1-1, the CDR3 gives the full variable domain: SQTIHQWPATLVQPVGSPLSLECTVEGTSNPNLYWYRQAAGRGLQLLFYSVGIGQISSEVPQNLSASRPQDRQFILSSKKLLLSDSGFYLCAWSSGAVAEAFFGQGTRLTVV.

This clone has only one observation. The V and J genes are TRBV29-1 and TRBJ1-2; TRBD1 matches 7 bases. This CDR3 spans 13 amino acids. Germline lookup yields CDR1 SQVTM and CDR2 ANQGSEA. Losses at the gene ends were 6 bases for V and 4 bases for J; bases not matched to a gene: 8. The CDR3 region has the DNA TGCAGCGTCCTGGGGGAGGGGGCCTATGGCTACACCTTC. Its protein product is CSVLGEGAYGYTF.

V usage is TRBV2 and J usage is TRBJ2-2, with 7 bases aligning to TRBD2. Germline-derived CDR1 and CDR2 are SNHLY and FYNNEI. The CDR3 runs to 15 residues. J was trimmed by 1 base and V by 8 bases; bases with no gene match: 7. CDR3 in amino acids: CASSSGGENTGELFF. DNA for the CDR3: TGTGCCAGCTCCTCGGGGGGTGAGAACACCGGGGAGCTGTTTTTT.

This sequence joins TRBV6-1 and TRBJ2-4, with a tentative D call TRBD1 (6 bases). Germline V gene data show CDR1 as MNHNS and CDR2 as SASEGT. V shed 3 bases and J shed 0 bases, with 15 bases lying between them. This CDR3 has 17 amino acids. The DNA of the CDR3 is TGTGCCAGCAGTGACTATGACAGGAAAGTAGCCAAAAACATTCAGTACTTC. Protein: CASSDYDRKVAKNIQYF.

V gene TRBV9 combines with J gene TRBJ1-4; D ambiguous. V lost 0 bases to trimming and J lost 8 bases, with 11 bases between them. This CDR3 contains 14 residues. Germline CDR1 and CDR2: SGDLS and YYNGEE. CDR3 amino acids: CASSVGLTGEKLFF. Here the CDR3 DNA reads TGTGCCAGCAGCGTAGGTCTTACCGGAGAAAAACTGTTTTTT. The full variable domain, with the rest looked up from reference TRBV9 and TRBJ1-4, is DSGVTQTPKHLITATGQRVTLRCSPRSGDLSVYWYQQSLDQGLQFLIQYYNGEERAKGNILERFSAQQFPDLHSELNLSSLELGDSALYFCASSVGLTGEKLFFGSGTQLSVL.

This clone was seen only a few times. The rearrangement links TRBV2 to TRBJ2-3; D call uncertain. The CDR3 loop spans 14 amino acids. The germline V gene encodes CDR1 SNHLY and CDR2 FYNNEI. V was shortened by 1 base and J by 9 bases, with 14 bases between the two germline ends. The CDR3 nucleotides are TGTGCCAGCAGTGAAGGACGCGACCAAGAGACGCAGTATTTT. Residues: CASSEGRDQETQYF.

This chain uses TRBV10-1 with TRBJ2-5; no definite D call. Trimming shortened V by 0 bases and J by 7 bases, and 12 bases separated the two germline ends. Germline V gene lookup returns CDR1 WNHNN and CDR2 SYGVQD (reference sequence). The CDR3 consists of 14 residues. CDR3 in DNA: TGCGCCAGCAGTGAGTCAGACTTGATTGGGACCCAGTACTTC. Amino acid sequence: CASSESDLIGTQYF.

This clone was found a few times. This chain connects TRBV18 to TRBJ1-2; D call uncertain. Germline CDR1 is KGHSH and CDR2 is LQKENI. V dropped 4 bases and J dropped 4 bases, with 7 bases sitting between them. This CDR3 contains 12 residues. This CDR3 reads CASSQEVYGYTF. In nucleotides, the CDR3 is TGTGCCAGCTCACAAGAAGTCTATGGCTACACCTTC.

In its sample, this clone was seen a few times. The rearrangement joins TRBV21-1 to TRBJ1-6. TRBV21-1 is a pseudogene locus. The length of the CDR3 is 14 residues. This CDR3 is CASSHQTVFGTLHF. DNA of the CDR3: TGTGCCAGCAGTCACCAGACAGTCTTCGGGACCCTCCACTTT.

The genes are TRBV10-3 and TRBJ1-1, with D possibly TRBD1 on 5 matching bases. The CDR3 sequence is 13 residues long. Trimming removed 3 bases from V and 5 bases from J, with 10 bases in between. Germline CDR1 and CDR2: ENHRY and SYGVKD. In DNA, the CDR3 is TGTGCCATCAGTGAAATCGAGGGGACTGAAGCTTTCTTT. Translation gives CAISEIEGTEAFF.

This clone has only one observation. The chain carries TRBV4-3 and TRBJ1-2; a weak D match, TRBD1 (6 bases). Germline values: CDR1 LGHNA, CDR2 YSLEER. Deletions cut 1 base from V and 7 bases from J, with 13 bases between. CDR3 length equals 14 residues. The CDR3 DNA reads TGCGCCAGCAGCCAAGGACAGGCCCCCTCTGGCTACACCTTC. It codes for CASSQGQAPSGYTF.

This clone turned up a few times. The chain employs TRBV30 and TRBJ2-4; D remains ambiguous. The V end was cut by 5 bases, the J end by 0 bases, with 11 bases between. Germline loops: CDR1 GTSNPN, CDR2 SVGIG (reference sequence). The CDR3 extends over 14 amino acids. The chain's CDR3 is CAWSETLAKNIQYF. Written as DNA, the CDR3 is TGTGCCTGGTCTGAGACCCTAGCCAAAAACATTCAGTACTTC.

The chain employs TRBV4-1 and TRBJ1-2; D is unclear. Per germline, CDR1 MGHRA and CDR2 YSYEKL. The V and J ends lost 3 bases and 8 bases respectively, with 10 bases between them. The CDR3 is 12 residues long. CDR3 loop: CASSQGGNGYTF. The CDR3 bases are TGCGCCAGCAGCCAGGGAGGGAACGGCTACACCTTC.

The chain joins TRBV6-5 to TRBJ2-1; no clear D. This CDR3 has 11 amino acids. Trimming pared 3 bases from V and 6 bases from J, leaving 3 bases between. Germline CDR1 is MNHEY and CDR2 is SVGAGI. The CDR3 is CASSYANEQFF. CDR3 sequence (DNA): TGTGCCAGCAGTTATGCCAATGAGCAGTTCTTC.

This clone turned up a few times. J is TRBJ1-1 and V is TRBV4-2; D not certain. CDR3 size: 12 residues. V was clipped by 6 bases and J by 3 bases, with 8 bases between them. Germline lookup yields CDR1 LGHNA and CDR2 YNFKEQ. As DNA, the CDR3 is TGTGCCAGCAGGGTCGGGGACACTGAAGCTTTCTTT. This translates into CASRVGDTEAFF.

This clone occurred a few times. The rearrangement uses TRBV7-9 and TRBJ2-7; TRBD1 might be the D (5 bases). Germline lookup yields CDR1 SEHNR and CDR2 FQNEAQ (reference sequence). This CDR3 spans 14 amino acids. The V gene lost 3 bases and the J gene lost 3 bases, with 12 bases spanning the gap. The CDR3 nucleotides are TGTGCCAGCAGCTTTAGGCAGGGTGGCTACGAGCAGTACTTC. It translates to CASSFRQGGYEQYF.